A selection of T cell receptor beta chains follows, all from one sample in a study of control samples from healthy donors and cancer patients. Sequencing was performed with immunoSEQ multiplex PCR; in TCRdb, only in-frame clones are kept and a portion is missing. The sample consists of about 130,000 clones, around 90% of them appearing once. The sample consisted of blood. These receptor sequences come from a man aged 18 to 29 in good health. CDR3s include the opening cysteine and the closing phenylalanine or tryptophan. D genes are given only for firm matches. Rows may omit the clone size; those that give it use once, few, many or a size class.

d_call	clone_size	j_call	v_call	cdr3_aa	cdr3_nt
.	.	TRBJ1-4	TRBV3-1/TRBV3-2	CASSQDRGQFNEKLFF	TGTGCCAGCAGCCAAGATCGAGGACAGTTTAATGAAAAACTGTTTTTT
.	.	TRBJ2-2	TRBV14	CASRTYLLPIPGHHTGELFF	TGTGCCAGCAGGACCTATCTTTTACCAATACCGGGACACCACACCGGGGAGCTGTTTTTT
TRBD1	.	TRBJ2-7	TRBV12-5	CASGLIIQGVSYEQYF	TGTGCTAGTGGTTTGATCATCCAGGGGGTCTCCTACGAGCAGTACTTC
.	few	TRBJ2-7	TRBV4-1	CASSQEPVGSTYEQYF	TGCGCCAGCAGCCAAGAACCTGTCGGGAGTACCTACGAGCAGTACTTC
.	.	TRBJ2-3	TRBV27	CASGEFTDTQYF	TGTGCCAGCGGGGAGTTTACAGATACGCAGTATTTT
TRBD1	.	TRBJ2-5	TRBV11-2	CASSLPLRQGLVTQYF	TGTGCCAGCAGCTTACCCTTAAGACAGGGGCTTGTGACCCAGTACTTC
TRBD2	once	TRBJ2-5	TRBV4-2	CASSRGGAQETQYF	TGTGCCAGCAGCCGCGGGGGGGCTCAAGAGACCCAGTACTTC
.	.	TRBJ2-1	TRBV6-5	CASSYGRARPEQFF	TGTGCCAGCAGTTACGGGCGGGCCCGACCTGAGCAGTTCTTC
.	.	TRBJ1-5	TRBV5-1	CASSAVGGPGQPQHF	TGCGCCAGCAGCGCGGTAGGGGGTCCGGGTCAGCCCCAGCATTTT
.	.	TRBJ1-6	TRBV10-3	CAISESSYRVNSPLHF	TGTGCCATCAGTGAGTCGTCGTACAGGGTTAATTCACCCCTCCACTTT
TRBD1	.	TRBJ1-2	TRBV20-1	CSAPQGGGYTF	TGCAGTGCCCCTCAGGGGGGTGGCTACACCTTC
TRBD1	.	TRBJ1-5	TRBV7-3	CASSSTGTGYLPQHF	TGTGCCAGCAGCTCAACCGGGACAGGGTATCTTCCCCAGCATTTT
.	.	TRBJ2-7	TRBV12-2	CASRLALGGTYEQYF	TGTGCAAGTCGCTTAGCGCTAGGGGGCACCTACGAGCAGTACTTC
.	once	TRBJ1-4	TRBV27	CASSPITRAGQLKLFF	TGTGCCAGCAGCCCAATAACCCGAGCCGGACAGTTGAAACTGTTTTTT
TRBD1	.	TRBJ1-4	TRBV4-1	CASSQQGVGEKLFF	TGCGCCAGCAGCCAACAGGGGGTCGGTGAAAAACTGTTTTTT
.	.	TRBJ2-5	TRBV15	CATSSPSSGLFQETQYF	TGTGCCACCAGCAGCCCCTCGTCAGGGCTGTTTCAAGAGACCCAGTACTTC
TRBD2	.	TRBJ2-7	TRBV2	CASSGSTSGSYEQYF	TGTGCCAGCAGTGGTTCAACTAGCGGATCCTACGAGCAGTACTTC
.	.	TRBJ2-7	TRBV12-5	CASGLVPAPYEQYF	TGTGCTAGTGGTTTGGTACCGGCACCCTACGAGCAGTACTTC
.	.	TRBJ2-5	TRBV21-1	CASSNHGSHQETQYF	TGTGCCAGCAGCAACCACGGAAGTCACCAAGAGACCCAGTACTTC
.	few	TRBJ1-5	TRBV6-5	CASDRRPSNQPQHF	TGTGCCAGTGATAGACGGCCAAGCAATCAGCCCCAGCATTTT
TRBD1	few	TRBJ1-5	TRBV4-2	CASSQETGGGNQPQHF	TGTGCCAGCAGCCAAGAAACAGGGGGTGGCAATCAGCCCCAGCATTTT
.	once	TRBJ2-3	TRBV7-3	CASSTLGGTQYF	TGTGCCAGCAGCACCCTCGGGGGCACGCAGTATTTT
.	.	TRBJ2-1	TRBV4-2	CASSQVTAEQFF	TGTGCCAGCAGCCAAGTGACAGCCGAGCAGTTCTTC
TRBD1	once	TRBJ1-3	TRBV10-2	CASRSGGSAGNTIYF	TGCGCCAGCAGATCAGGGGGCAGTGCTGGAAACACCATATATTTT
TRBD2	.	TRBJ2-1	TRBV27	CASSRLAGYNEQFF	TGTGCCAGCAGTCGACTAGCGGGATACAATGAGCAGTTCTTC
TRBD1	.	TRBJ1-2	TRBV7-3	CASSFDRVNGYTF	TGTGCCAGCAGCTTTGACAGGGTCAATGGCTACACCTTC
.	.	TRBJ1-2	TRBV10-3	CAISESPRYGYTF	TGTGCCATCAGTGAGTCACCCCGGTATGGCTACACCTTC
.	once	TRBJ1-1	TRBV10-3	CATNPGAGTEAFF	TGTGCCACCAATCCAGGGGCCGGAACTGAAGCTTTCTTT
.	.	TRBJ1-6	TRBV5-1	CASSLVSRVNSPLHF	TGCGCCAGCAGCTTGGTTTCCAGGGTTAATTCACCCCTCCACTTT
.	.	TRBJ2-3	TRBV20-1	CSASSLKDTQYF	TGCAGTGCTAGTTCCCTGAAAGATACGCAGTATTTT
.	.	TRBJ1-2	TRBV19	CASSKGTTNYGYTF	TGTGCCAGTAGTAAGGGGACAACTAACTATGGCTACACCTTC
.	.	TRBJ1-2	TRBV18	CASSPPRSYGYTF	TGTGCCAGCTCACCCCCTCGGAGCTATGGCTACACCTTC
TRBD1	.	TRBJ1-1	TRBV5-6	CASSSGQVGTEAFF	TGTGCCAGCAGCTCAGGACAGGTAGGGACTGAAGCTTTCTTT
.	.	TRBJ1-3	TRBV30	CAWSARNTIYF	TGTGCCTGGAGTGCCCGAAACACCATATATTTT
TRBD2	.	TRBJ2-7	TRBV6-5	CASSTLAGTFYEQYF	TGTGCCAGCAGTACCTTAGCGGGGACCTTCTACGAGCAGTACTTC
TRBD2	.	TRBJ2-7	TRBV5-1	CASSPSGGELPNRYEQYF	TGCGCCAGCAGCCCAAGCGGGGGGGAGCTACCGAACCGCTACGAGCAGTACTTC
.	.	TRBJ1-1	TRBV5-1	CASSYEMNTEAFF	TGCGCCAGCAGCTACGAGATGAACACTGAAGCTTTCTTT
TRBD1	.	TRBJ2-3	TRBV5-1	CASHFRPGQGASTDTQYF	TGCGCCAGTCACTTCCGACCGGGACAGGGGGCATCCACAGATACGCAGTATTTT
.	.	TRBJ2-7	TRBV29-1	CSVEGGANYEQYF	TGCAGCGTTGAGGGGGGGGCGAACTACGAGCAGTACTTC
TRBD1	.	TRBJ1-2	TRBV7-9	CASSFLDRVYTF	TGTGCCAGCAGCTTCCTGGACAGGGTCTACACCTTC
TRBD2	.	TRBJ2-7	TRBV27	CASSLLAGGPYEQYF	TGTGCCAGCAGCCTCCTAGCGGGGGGGCCTTACGAGCAGTACTTC